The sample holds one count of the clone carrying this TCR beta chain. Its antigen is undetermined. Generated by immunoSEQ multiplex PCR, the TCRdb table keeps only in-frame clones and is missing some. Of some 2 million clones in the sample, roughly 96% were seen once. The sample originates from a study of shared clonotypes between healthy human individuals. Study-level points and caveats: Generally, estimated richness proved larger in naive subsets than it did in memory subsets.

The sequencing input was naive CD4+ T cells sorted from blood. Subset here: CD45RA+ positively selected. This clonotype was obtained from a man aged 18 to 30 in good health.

This CDR3 is CASSTRENSPLHF. CDR3 in DNA: TGTGCCAGCAGCACCCGGGAAAATTCACCCCTCCACTTT. The chain has TRBV5-4 and TRBJ1-6; D gene unclear. Germline loops: CDR1 SGHNT, CDR2 YYREEE (reference sequence). This CDR3 has 13 amino acids. V gave up 4 bases and J gave up 7 bases, with 9 bases separating them.